A single T cell receptor beta chain is shown here with its context. Germline CDR1 reads SGHKS; CDR2 reads YYEKEE (reference sequence). The V end lost 0 bases, the J end lost 7 bases, and 8 bases lay between the germline ends. This CDR3 region has 13 residues. This sample is drawn from a study of blood T cell repertoires in COVID-19. Measured with immunoSEQ multiplex PCR; TCRdb has only the in-frame clones, and not every one. The data show 250,000 to 400,000 clones, with roughly nine tenths seen just once and approximately 5.5% held by the top ten. Either two negative PCRs, clearance, or symptom resolution qualified Cohort 3 donors as recovered.

The sequence derives from a man in his 60s who had recovered from COVID-19. Material for sequencing was PBMCs or T cells enriched from blood (not recorded which). The rearrangement uses TRBV5-5 and TRBJ2-1; perhaps TRBD1 as D (5 bases). The CDR3 loop reads CASSLAAGNEQFF. The CDR3 DNA reads as TGTGCCAGCAGCTTGGCGGCAGGGAATGAGCAGTTCTTC.